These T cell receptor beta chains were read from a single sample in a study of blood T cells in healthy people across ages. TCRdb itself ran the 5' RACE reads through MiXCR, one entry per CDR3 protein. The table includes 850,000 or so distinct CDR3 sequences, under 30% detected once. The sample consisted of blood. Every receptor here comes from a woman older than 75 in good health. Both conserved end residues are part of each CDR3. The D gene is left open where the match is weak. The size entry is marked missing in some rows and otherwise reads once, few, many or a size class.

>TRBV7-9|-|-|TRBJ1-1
CASSLAQDSEAFF
TGTGCCAGCAGCTTAGCCCAGGACAGTGAAGCTTTCTTT
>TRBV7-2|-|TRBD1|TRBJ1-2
CASSLVWDRDNYGYTF
TGTGCCAGCAGCCTAGTTTGGGACAGGGACAACTATGGCTACACCTTC
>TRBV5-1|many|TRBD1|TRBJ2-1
CASSLGQGAHNEQFF
TGCGCCAGCAGCTTGGGACAGGGGGCACACAATGAGCAGTTCTTC
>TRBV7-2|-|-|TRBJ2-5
CASSLDRTRGRETQYF
TGTGCCAGCAGCTTAGACCGGACGAGGGGCCGGGAGACCCAGTACTTC
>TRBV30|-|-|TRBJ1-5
CAWNQQGNQPQHF
TGTGCCTGGAACCAACAGGGAAATCAGCCCCAGCATTTT
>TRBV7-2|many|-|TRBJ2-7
CASSSQQGSSYEQYF
TGTGCCAGCAGCTCGCAACAGGGAAGCTCCTACGAGCAGTACTTC
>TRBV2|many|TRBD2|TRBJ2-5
CASTPDLGTTAQTQYF
TGTGCCAGCACCCCTGATTTGGGGACTACTGCACAAACCCAGTACTTC
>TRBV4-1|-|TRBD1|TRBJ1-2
CASSQATGTGLNPSYGYTF
TGCGCCAGCAGCCAGGCCACCGGGACAGGGCTTAACCCCTCATATGGCTACACCTTC
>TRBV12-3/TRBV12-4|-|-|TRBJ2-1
CASRWDSRAGNEQFF
TGTGCCAGCAGGTGGGACTCCCGGGCGGGCAATGAGCAGTTCTTC
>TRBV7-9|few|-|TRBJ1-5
CASRFTNSNQPQHF
TGTGCCAGCAGATTCACTAATAGCAATCAGCCCCAGCATTTT
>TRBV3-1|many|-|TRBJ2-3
CASSQDVGGLSTDTQYF
TGTGCCAGCAGCCAAGACGTGGGGGGCCTTAGCACAGATACGCAGTATTTT
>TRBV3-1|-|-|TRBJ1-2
CASSQPDGAGGYGYTF
TGTGCCAGCAGCCAACCCGACGGGGCTGGTGGCTATGGCTACACCTTC
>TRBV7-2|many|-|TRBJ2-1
CASSSPEDNYNEQFF
TGTGCCAGCAGCTCGCCAGAGGACAACTACAATGAGCAGTTCTTC
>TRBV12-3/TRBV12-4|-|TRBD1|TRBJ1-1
CASSLVRGQDEAFF
TGTGCCAGCAGTTTAGTCAGGGGGCAAGATGAAGCTTTCTTT
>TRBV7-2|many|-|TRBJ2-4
CASSSTGGTGNIQYF
TGTGCCAGCAGCTCTACTGGGGGAACAGGGAACATTCAGTACTTC
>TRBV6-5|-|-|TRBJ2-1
CASSSPLCNEQFF
TGTGCCAGCAGTTCTCCTTTATGCAATGAGCAGTTCTTC
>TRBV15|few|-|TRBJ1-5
CATSRDIGIQPQHF
TGTGCCACCAGCAGAGATATCGGGATTCAGCCCCAGCATTTT
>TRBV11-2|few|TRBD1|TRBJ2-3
CASSKGTGGLRGTDTQYF
TGTGCCAGCAGCAAAGGGACAGGGGGGTTGAGGGGCACAGATACGCAGTATTTT
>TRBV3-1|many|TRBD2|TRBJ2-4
CASSHRSGGQAKNIQYF
TGTGCCAGCAGCCACCGTAGCGGGGGGCAAGCCAAAAACATTCAGTACTTC
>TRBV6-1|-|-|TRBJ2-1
CASSYIDYNEQFF
TGTGCCAGCAGTTATATCGATTACAATGAGCAGTTCTTC
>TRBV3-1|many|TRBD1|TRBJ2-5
CASSPTLTGGVAKTQYF
TGTGCCAGCAGCCCAACCTTGACAGGGGGCGTCGCGAAGACCCAGTACTTC
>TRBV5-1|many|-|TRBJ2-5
CASSTGGLTQETQYF
TGCGCCAGCAGCACCGGCGGGCTGACCCAAGAGACCCAGTACTTC
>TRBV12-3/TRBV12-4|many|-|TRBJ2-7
CASSPHRVSEQYF
TGTGCCAGCAGTCCCCACAGGGTCAGCGAGCAGTACTTC